This TCR beta chain was recovered during a study of T cell responses to AZD1222 COVID-19 vaccine (dated by TCRdb to the early 2020s). Turning to the overall study: Because spike-specific TCR depth and breadth did not differ between the two schedules, AZD1222 recipients who got a second dose at roughly 4 weeks were pooled with those who got a second dose at roughly 12 weeks. A total of just over 230 trial participants underwent TCR sequencing, of whom approximately 210 received two doses of AZD1222 and about 25 received two doses of the MenACWY control vaccine. Trial participants were enrolled by age into subgroups of 18-55, 56-69 and 70-plus years, and around 150, 28 and 57 TCR-sequenced participants, respectively, were included in these subgroups. Beyond this particular receptor, the publication reports: Reportedly, almost half of the unique spike-specific TCRs recognized epitopes lying outside the regions that are mutated in the B.1.351 and B.1.1.7 variants. The whole spike protein was spanned by vaccine-associated CD4 TCRs, and dominant responses were seen in regions 160-218 and 743-854. After two AZD1222 doses, both the breadth and the depth of spike-specific TCRs were significantly higher than at day 0 and than in MenACWY recipients. Conclusions about previously exposed vaccinees are limited, since just five to seven AZD1222 recipients were seropositive for SARS-CoV-2 at baseline. Because no day 14 peak-response samples were available, the repertoires could be characterized only after the peak T cell response. In the small 56-69-year group, the increase in depth fell short of significance, most likely because of low power. Participants were mostly white British, with more females than males. The authors suggested clonal diversity may have been underestimated.

The meaning of the sample's time point label: baseline before first vaccination. Vaccinee samples were obtained from the UK trials COV001 and COV002, which included a single-blind randomized controlled phase 2/3 trial of AZD1222 (ChAdOx1 nCoV-19) in healthy adults. For TCRbeta chain sequencing, PBMC samples from trial participants were taken at day 0 and at day 28 after the second dose. Sequences SGHAT (CDR1) and FQNNGV (CDR2) are obtained from the germline V gene. The CDR3 numbers 15 residues from cysteine through phenylalanine. The kept DNA is CDR3 alone, 45 bases in frame from the first base. V is cut by 2 bases and J by 0 bases, and the space between the germline ends is 8 bases. As concerns this clone: Its binding antigen is unknown. Base-call qualities are not available, and no considerably larger clone is one nucleotide away.

The CDR3 regions of human TCRbeta chains were analyzed by immunosequencing. Turning to the authors' computational methods: TCRs in the repertoires were compared against a reference library of SARS-CoV-2-specific TCRs that had been generated with the MIRA antigen-specificity platform. Breadth was defined as the fraction of unique TCRs that were SARS-CoV-2-associated, and depth was defined as the fraction of total T cells that were SARS-CoV-2-associated. Each spike-specific TCR was assigned to its reactive spike region and to a CD4 or CD8 class using the MIRA data. Log10-transformed breadth and depth values were compared by one-way ANOVA with Sidak's multiple comparisons tests. In its TCRdb copy, this immuneACCESS table keeps in-frame sequences only and misses some clones. Where compared with another copy, unresolved V genes explain less than half of these, and the others have no known cause. V, J and clone size were drawn from that table, and D and trimming were deduced from the DNA. Across this sample there are 130,000 or so clones, with approximately 91% seen only once. In total, the top ten clones hold approximately 30% of the sample.

This specimen was peripheral blood, taken on day 0 of AZD1222 vaccination. The rearrangement combines TRBV11-2 with TRBJ2-1, with the identity of the D gene unclear. The sequence was collected from an adult in good health. CDR3 protein: CASSLWASSYNEQFF. The DNA reads as follows: TGTGCCAGCAGCTTATGGGCGAGCTCCTACAATGAGCAGTTCTTC. Extended through the reference TRBV11-2 and TRBJ2-1 proteins, this CDR3 yields the full variable domain: EAGVAQSPRYKIIEKRQSVAFWCNPISGHATLYWYQQILGQGPKLLIQFQNNGVVDDSQLPKDRFSAERLKGVDSTLKIQPAKLEDSAVYLCASSLWASSYNEQFFGPGTRLTVL.